Following are 32 T cell receptor beta chains from one sample sequenced in a study of CD8+ T cells in alopecia areata. As the sequencing template, cDNA was produced by extracting RNA and reverse transcribing it. This table comes from immunoSEQ multiplex PCR, and its TCRdb copy is limited to in-frame clones, with some not included. The data show 150,000 to 200,000 clones, roughly 70% seen once. Noted treatment: oral pan-JAK inhibitor, 5-10 mg twice daily. Sequenced material: CD4+ T cells sorted from blood, taken between weeks 49 and 50, from a patient treated with tofacitinib. The origin of the receptors is a human donor with alopecia areata.

This clone was counted only a few times. The chain couples TRBV29-1 to TRBJ2-7; D is unresolved. V was pared by 5 bases and J by 2 bases, with 10 bases between. CDR3 length: 12 amino acids. In germline, CDR1 is SQVTM, CDR2 ANQGSEA. CDR3 coding DNA: TGCAGCGTTCAGGACGGAACCTACGAGCAGTACTTC. Translated, it gives CSVQDGTYEQYF.

This clone was counted a few times. This rearrangement joins TRBV14 to TRBJ2-7; TRBD1 is a possible D gene (6 bases). Germline V lookup: CDR1 SGHDN, CDR2 FVKESK. The CDR3 covers 15 residues. Trimming took 4 bases from V and 3 from J, leaving 16 bases between them. CDR3 DNA sequence: TGTGCCAGCAGCCCCACCCTACTAGGGGGCTACGAGCAGTACTTC. The encoded protein is CASSPTLLGGYEQYF.

This clone was seen only a few times. V usage is TRBV6-5 and J usage is TRBJ2-2; 9 bases agree with TRBD1. Germline assignment: CDR1 MNHEY and CDR2 SVGAGI. The CDR3 consists of 15 residues. V shed 6 bases, J shed 4 bases, and the junction held 6 bases outside the gene matches. CDR3: CASRWGQGSTGELFF. CDR3 DNA: TGTGCCAGCAGATGGGGACAGGGAAGCACCGGGGAGCTGTTTTTT.

The chain uses TRBV7-2 and TRBJ2-5, with D perhaps matching TRBD1 or TRBD2 (5 bases each). The CDR3 length is 16 residues. Trimming stripped 1 base from V and 2 bases from J, with 14 bases between. Per the germline V gene, CDR1 is SGHTA and CDR2 is FQGNSA. CDR3 nucleotide sequence: TGTGCCAGCAGCTTAGTAGTGGGGACCAATCAAGAGACCCAGTACTTC. Translating gives CASSLVVGTNQETQYF.

The rearrangement links TRBV30 to TRBJ1-5, with D possibly being TRBD1 (6 bases). This CDR3 contains 13 residues. Trimming removed 3 bases from V and 7 bases from J, with 13 bases in between. Germline assignment: CDR1 GTSNPN and CDR2 SVGIG (reference sequence). The CDR3 coding sequence is TGTGCCTGGAGACAGGGTATCAAGCAGCCCCAGCATTTT. It specifies CAWRQGIKQPQHF.

The J gene is TRBJ1-2, the V gene TRBV4-3; D is unclear. Trimming took 0 bases from V and 6 from J, leaving 11 bases between them. The CDR3 is 14 residues long. The germline CDR1 and CDR2 sequences are LGHNA and YSLEER. CDR3 nucleotides: TGCGCCAGCAGCCAAGATCCGGGGAGGGATGGCTACACCTTC. Residues: CASSQDPGRDGYTF.

The rearrangement uses TRBV7-2 and TRBJ1-5, with 8 bases matching TRBD1. Trimming cost V 4 bases and J 2 bases; bases outside gene matches: 1. The CDR3 is 14 amino acids. Looked up from germline, CDR1 is SGHTA and CDR2 is FQGNSA. The CDR3 DNA sequence: TGTGCCAGCAGCTCGGGACAGGGCAATCAGCCCCAGCATTTT. Protein: CASSSGQGNQPQHF.

The chain has TRBV25-1 and TRBJ1-1; no clear D. The germline gives CDR1 MGHDK, CDR2 SYGVNS. The CDR3 consists of 14 residues. V was trimmed by 4 bases and J by 5 bases, leaving 14 bases between them. CDR3 in amino acids: CASSGVGLGTEAFF. The CDR3 DNA follows: TGTGCCAGCAGTGGAGTGGGGTTGGGGACTGAAGCTTTCTTT.

This clone was seen a handful of times. The CDR3 DNA follows: TGCGCCAGCAGCCCATCACCGGGGGCTACAGATACGCAGTATTTT. It specifies CASSPSPGATDTQYF. V usage is TRBV4-3 and J usage is TRBJ2-3, with D possibly being TRBD1 or TRBD2 (6 bases each). V was clipped by 4 bases and J by 3 bases, with 14 bases between them. Per the germline V gene, CDR1 is LGHNA and CDR2 is YSLEER. The CDR3 is 15 amino acids.

This clone has more than one count but fewer than ten. The genes are TRBV2 and TRBJ2-2; D may be TRBD1 (6 bases). Germline assignment: CDR1 SNHLY and CDR2 FYNNEI. The V end was cut by 5 bases, the J end by 5 bases, with 9 bases between. The CDR3 runs 13 residues. The CDR3 loop is CASSSQGTGELFF. The CDR3 coding sequence is TGTGCCAGCAGTAGTCAGGGGACCGGGGAGCTGTTTTTT.

This clone has just a few counts. The chain is built from TRBV5-1 and TRBJ2-3, with TRBD2 matching 16 bases. Germline V gene sequence: CDR1 SGHRS, CDR2 YFSETQ. J lost 2 bases, V lost 3 bases, and 12 bases had no gene match. The CDR3 runs to 20 residues. This CDR3 is CASSSGLAGGPNRNTDTQYF. The CDR3 DNA sequence: TGCGCCAGCAGCTCGGGACTAGCGGGGGGGCCCAATAGAAACACAGATACGCAGTATTTT.

The chain combines TRBV30 with TRBJ1-5; 10 bases match TRBD1. Trimming at V came to 6 bases and at J to 4 bases, leaving 6 bases not matched to a gene. This CDR3 region has 14 residues. CDR1 and CDR2 (germline): GTSNPN, SVGIG (reference sequence). DNA for the CDR3: TGTGCCTGTAGACAGGGGGCAGGGAATCAGCCCCAGCATTTT. Translation: CACRQGAGNQPQHF.

This chain links TRBV4-3 with TRBJ2-2, with D hard to call. Germline V CDR1 and CDR2: LGHNA, YSLEER. The CDR3 totals 14 residues. Trimming took off 4 bases at V and 6 bases at J, with 12 bases between the two ends. CDR3 sequence (DNA): TGCGCCAGCAGCCCGGGCTCACTCTCCGGGGAGCTGTTTTTT. This sequence encodes CASSPGSLSGELFF.

This chain connects TRBV20-1 to TRBJ2-7; no clear D gene. The CDR3 has 10 residues. Trimming left V 7 bases short and J 5 bases short, with 9 bases between. Germline V CDR1 and CDR2: DFQATT, SNEGSKA (reference sequence). CDR3 loop: CSVGLDEQYF. The CDR3 nucleotides read TGCAGTGTCGGATTAGACGAGCAGTACTTC.

The chain employs TRBV25-1 and TRBJ1-6, with D perhaps TRBD1 (5 bases). The length of the CDR3 is 12 residues. V was cut by 11 bases and J by 10 bases, with 15 bases left in between. The germline V gene has CDR1 MGHDK and CDR2 SYGVNS. The CDR3 DNA is TGTGCCTCCGGCAGGGATGGATCACCCCTCCACTTT. Translated: CASGRDGSPLHF.

The CDR3 bases are TGTGCCAGCAGCTTAGGTTGGGAGACCTATGGCTACACCTTC. Protein: CASSLGWETYGYTF. The chain joins TRBV7-2 to TRBJ1-2; D uncertain. Trimming stripped 1 base from V and 4 bases from J, with 10 bases between. CDR3 size: 14 residues. Germline values: CDR1 SGHTA, CDR2 FQGNSA.

The gene calls are TRBV27 and TRBJ2-3; the match to TRBD1 covers 10 bases. Germline V CDR1 and CDR2: MNHEY, SMNVEV (reference sequence). The V segment lost 6 bases and the J segment 0 bases; nucleotides outside the gene matches: 15. CDR3 length equals 19 residues. The CDR3 bases are TGTGCCAGCAGAAGCCAGGGAGGGACAGGGGCCCCTAGCACAGATACGCAGTATTTT. Translated: CASRSQGGTGAPSTDTQYF.

This chain uses TRBV5-1 with TRBJ2-5, with TRBD2 matching 9 bases. The germline gives CDR1 SGHRS, CDR2 YFSETQ. The V gene end was trimmed by 4 bases and the J gene end by 2 bases; junction bases not matched to a gene: 9. CDR3 length: 16 amino acids. In nucleotides, the CDR3 is TGCGCCAGCAGCCTTGGGACTAGCTTAGGTCAAGAGACCCAGTACTTC. Translated: CASSLGTSLGQETQYF.

This clone was detected a few times. At one of its ends the junction is not consistent with the germline gene, which may arise from a read error. The chain joins TRBV5-1 to TRBJ2-1; maybe TRBD1 (6 bases). Germline CDR1 SGHRS, CDR2 YFSETQ. The CDR3 has 16 amino acids. The chain's CDR3 is CASSTLTGVSYNEQFF. CDR3 DNA sequence: TGTGCCAGCAGCACCCTGACAGGAGTCTCCTACAATGAGCAGTTCTTC.

J is TRBJ2-2 and V is TRBV2; D perhaps matches TRBD1 (6 bases). The length of the CDR3 is 16 residues. Trimming shortened V by 6 bases and J by 2 bases, and 16 bases separated the two germline ends. Germline CDR1 reads SNHLY; CDR2 reads FYNNEI. In DNA form, the CDR3 reads TGTGCCAGCAGAACAGGGTGGAGTCCAAACACCGGGGAGCTGTTTTTT. Translation gives CASRTGWSPNTGELFF. Together with reference TRBV2 and TRBJ2-2, the CDR3 gives the full variable domain: EPEVTQTPSHQVTQMGQEVILRCVPISNHLYFYWYRQILGQKVEFLVSFYNNEISEKSEIFDDQFSVERPDGSNFTLKIRSTKLEDSAMYFCASRTGWSPNTGELFFGEGSRLTVL.

This clone was detected a few times. The chain is built from TRBV6-6 and TRBJ1-5, with D possibly being TRBD1 (6 bases). This CDR3 contains 14 residues. The germline V gene has CDR1 MNHNY and CDR2 SVGAGI (reference sequence). V shed 0 bases and J shed 4 bases, with 7 bases lying between them. The CDR3, as DNA: TGTGCCAGCAGTTACTCGGGGGCGAATCAGCCCCAGCATTTT. Translation gives CASSYSGANQPQHF.

This chain uses TRBV18 with TRBJ2-7, with 7 bases lining up with TRBD1. Germline CDR1 KGHSH, CDR2 LQKENI. The CDR3 is 15 residues long. V shed 4 bases, J shed 1 base, and the junction held 7 bases outside the gene matches. This CDR3 is CASSLTGKVSYEQYF. Here the CDR3 DNA reads TGTGCCAGCTCACTGACAGGGAAGGTATCCTACGAGCAGTACTTC. The variable domain in full, completed from reference TRBV18 and TRBJ2-7, reads NAGVMQNPRHLVRRRGQEARLRCSPMKGHSHVYWYRQLPEEGLKFMVYLQKENIIDESGMPKERFSAEFPKEGPSILRIQQVVRGDSAAYFCASSLTGKVSYEQYFGPGTRLTVT.

Only a few counts were recorded for this clone. Other DNA variants within this sample encode the same CDR3. The chain combines TRBV4-3 with TRBJ2-7; 9 positions agree with TRBD1. The germline V gene has CDR1 LGHNA and CDR2 YSLEER. The CDR3 runs 16 residues. V trimming: 0 bases; J trimming: 3 bases; junction bases outside the gene matches: 6. The CDR3 protein is CASSQEPGQGGYEQYF. CDR3 nucleotide sequence: TGCGCCAGCAGCCAAGAACCGGGACAGGGAGGCTACGAGCAGTACTTC.

The chain has TRBV4-3 and TRBJ1-2; TRBD1 aligns across 7 bases. This CDR3 is built from 15 residues. The germline gives CDR1 LGHNA, CDR2 YSLEER. V gave up 0 bases and J gave up 4 bases; unmatched junction bases: 5. The CDR3 DNA is TGCGCCAGCAGCCAAGATTTACAGGGGAGCTATGGCTACACCTTC. It codes for CASSQDLQGSYGYTF.

The chain is built from TRBV29-1 and TRBJ2-3; a possible D gene is TRBD2 (6 bases). This CDR3 contains 13 residues. Germline V gives CDR1 SQVTM, CDR2 ANQGSEA. Trimming shortened V by 2 bases and J by 6 bases, and 12 bases separated the two germline ends. The CDR3 DNA reads TGCAGCGTTGAATCCGGGGGAGTTGATACGCAGTATTTT. Amino acids: CSVESGGVDTQYF.

The CDR3 region has the DNA TGTGCCACCAGCAGAGATGATGGCAGCTACGAGCAGTACTTC. This sequence encodes CATSRDDGSYEQYF. The chain links TRBV15 to TRBJ2-7, with D unresolved. Trimming shortened V by 0 bases and J by 3 bases, and 9 bases separated the two germline ends. Looked up from germline, CDR1 is LNHNV and CDR2 is YYDKDF (reference sequence). There are 14 residues in the CDR3.

The V gene is TRBV29-1, the J gene TRBJ1-1; D perhaps matches TRBD1 (5 bases). Trimming removed 8 bases at V and 0 bases at J, with 13 bases between. Germline CDR1 is SQVTM and CDR2 is ANQGSEA. The CDR3 covers 13 residues. CDR3 coding DNA: TGCAGCACCCGACAGACAGTGAACACTGAAGCTTTCTTT. Encoded protein: CSTRQTVNTEAFF.

This clone was detected a few times. The chain uses TRBV7-2 and TRBJ2-3; the D gene could be TRBD1 or TRBD2 (6 bases each). Trimming took off 3 bases at V and 1 base at J, with 14 bases between the two ends. CDR3 length equals 16 residues. Germline V gene data show CDR1 as SGHTA and CDR2 as FQGNSA. Here the CDR3 reads CASSFRGGVGTDTQYF. The DNA for the CDR3 is TGTGCCAGCAGCTTCAGGGGAGGAGTGGGCACAGATACGCAGTATTTT.

The chain couples TRBV29-1 to TRBJ2-3; 9 bases agree with TRBD1. Germline V gives CDR1 SQVTM, CDR2 ANQGSEA. This CDR3 is built from 13 residues. Trimming removed 2 bases from V and 6 bases from J; junction bases left unmatched: 3. CDR3 region: CSVERTGVDTQYF. DNA of the CDR3: TGCAGCGTTGAAAGGACAGGGGTGGATACGCAGTATTTT.

V usage is TRBV28 and J usage is TRBJ2-3; 9 nucleotides match TRBD1. This CDR3 spans 17 amino acids. CDR1 and CDR2 (germline): MDHEN, SYDVKM. Losses at the gene ends were 7 bases for V and 3 bases for J; bases not matched to a gene: 14. CDR3: CASTFLPGQGQTDTQYF. The CDR3 region has the DNA TGTGCCAGCACCTTCCTCCCGGGACAGGGACAAACAGATACGCAGTATTTT.

This clone turned up a few times. The chain couples TRBV12-5 to TRBJ2-3, with a possible D match to TRBD2 (5 bases). Germline V gene sequence: CDR1 LGHNT, CDR2 FRNRAP. V was pared by 3 bases and J by 4 bases, with 8 bases between. This CDR3 is built from 13 residues. CDR3 sequence: CASGFSEADTQYF. The CDR3 DNA is TGTGCTAGTGGTTTTAGCGAGGCAGATACGCAGTATTTT.

The chain uses TRBV6-1 and TRBJ1-2; D is undetermined. The germline V gene has CDR1 MNHNS and CDR2 SASEGT. This CDR3 region has 14 residues. V lost 6 bases and J lost 5, with 16 bases in between. The CDR3 DNA reads TGTGCCAGCAGCCGCATAGGGAGTGGTTATGGCTACACCTTC. Translating gives CASSRIGSGYGYTF.